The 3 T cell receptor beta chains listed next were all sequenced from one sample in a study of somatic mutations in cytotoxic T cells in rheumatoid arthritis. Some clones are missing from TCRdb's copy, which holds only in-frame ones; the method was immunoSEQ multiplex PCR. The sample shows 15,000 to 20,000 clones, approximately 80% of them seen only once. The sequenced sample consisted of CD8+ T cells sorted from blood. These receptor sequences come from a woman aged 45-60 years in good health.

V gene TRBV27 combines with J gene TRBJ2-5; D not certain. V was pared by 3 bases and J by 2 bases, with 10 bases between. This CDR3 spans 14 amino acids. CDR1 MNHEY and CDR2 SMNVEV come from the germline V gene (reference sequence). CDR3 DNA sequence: TGTGCCAGCAGTTTCGGCGGAACGCAAGAGACCCAGTACTTC. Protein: CASSFGGTQETQYF.

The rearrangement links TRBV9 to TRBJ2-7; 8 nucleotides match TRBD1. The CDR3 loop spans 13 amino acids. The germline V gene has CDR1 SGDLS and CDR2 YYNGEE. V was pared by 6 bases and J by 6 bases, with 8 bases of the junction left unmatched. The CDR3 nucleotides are TGTGCCAGCACCCCGGACAGGGATGGCGAGCAGTACTTC. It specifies CASTPDRDGEQYF.

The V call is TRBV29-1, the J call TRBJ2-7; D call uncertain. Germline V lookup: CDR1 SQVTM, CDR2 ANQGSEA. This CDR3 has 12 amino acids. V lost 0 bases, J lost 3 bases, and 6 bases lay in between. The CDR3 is CSVEEMGYEQYF. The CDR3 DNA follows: TGCAGCGTTGAAGAGATGGGCTACGAGCAGTACTTC.